This T cell receptor (beta chain) is from a study of a mutant IDH1 vaccine in newly diagnosed glioma. The overall study: Eight vaccine doses were administered to patients at weeks 1, 3, 5, 7, 11, 15, 19 and 23. Either 4-6 weeks after radiotherapy alone or alongside temozolomide, vaccination was begun. Treated patients had a mean age of about 40 years and a roughly 60% male, around 38% female split. Study findings and constraints: Changes in the top peripheral T cell clonotypes seemingly had no bearing on pseudoprogression.

Comments on this clone: Its specificity is unknown.

Time point denoted: week 5, during vaccination. Every vaccine dose comprised 300 ug of mutant IDH1 20-mer peptide plus topical imiquimod. CDR1 and CDR2 (germline): SGHRS, YFSETQ. Between the trimmed V and J ends, which lost 0 bases and 5 bases, there was a span of 11 bases. The CDR3 loop spans 14 amino acids. Repertoires were generated with immunoSEQ multiplex PCR, while TCRdb's copy carries only in-frame clones and drops some. This sample has 50,000 to 65,000 clones; about 80% occur once, and the top ten carry about 3.7%. This chain joins TRBV5-1 and TRBJ1-1; D possibly corresponds to TRBD1 (5 bases). The specimen comprised PBMCs, sampled from a glioma patient whose treatment included an IDH1 peptide vaccine. The source of this sequence is a man aged 25 to 40 with glioma. The CDR3 DNA reads TGCGCCAGCAGCTTGGAGGCCCGGGGGACTGAAGCTTTCTTT. Residues: CASSLEARGTEAFF.